The 21 T cell receptor beta chains reported below all come from one sample, sequenced in a study of T-cell reconstitution after alpha-beta-depleted transplantation in children. Construction of the TCRbeta library involved unique molecular identifiers. MiXCR, applied by TCRdb to the PCR reads, yields one record per CDR3 protein. The table records about 600,000 distinct CDR3 sequences, approximately 22% of them present only once. Here the sequenced sample was PBMCs, mostly from graft donor cells, taken 360 days after TCRalphabeta/CD19-depleted stem cell transplant. These receptors came from a boy in the first two years of life who had a stem cell transplant for acute myeloid leukemia, so the T cells may come from the graft donor.

This clonotype was seen a handful of times. This sequence joins TRBV11-2 and TRBJ2-7; 8 positions agree with TRBD2. CDR1 and CDR2 (germline): SGHAT, FQNNGV. The CDR3 has 18 amino acids. V shed 5 bases and J 7 bases; nucleotides not matched to a gene: 22. The CDR3 region has the DNA TGTGCCAGCAGCACCTCAACTAGCGGCCGGGCTGCAGTTTGGGAGCAGTACTTC. Amino acid sequence: CASSTSTSGRAAVWEQYF.

This clonotype was observed a handful of times. This chain uses TRBV12-3 or TRBV12-4 with TRBJ1-1; weak D call: TRBD1 (5 bases). V was cut by 1 base and J by 7 bases, with 13 bases left in between. The CDR3 consists of 14 residues. Here the CDR3 DNA reads TGTGCCAGCAGTTTAGTTGGGGGTTGGGGTGAAGCTTTCTTT. It is translated as CASSLVGGWGEAFF.

This clonotype was seen repeatedly, ten times or more. The J gene is TRBJ1-1, the V gene TRBV4-3; 8 bases agree with TRBD1. The CDR3 length is 16 residues. Germline CDR1 is LGHNA and CDR2 is YSLEER. V gave up 0 bases and J gave up 6 bases; unmatched junction bases: 9. The DNA for the CDR3 is TGCGCCAGCAGCCAAGAGAGGACAGGGTTGTTGTCTGAAGCTTTCTTT. Translating gives CASSQERTGLLSEAFF.

The gene calls are TRBV6-2 or TRBV6-3 and TRBJ2-7; 8 bases line up with TRBD1. The CDR3 length is 13 residues. V lost 10 bases and J lost 0; bases outside the gene matches: 5. Per the germline V gene, CDR1 is MNHEY and CDR2 is SVGEGT. CDR3 bases: TGTGCCACCTTCAGGGGGCCCTCCTACGAGCAGTACTTC. Translated, it gives CATFRGPSYEQYF.

Of note for this clonotype: The junction differs from germline at one of its ends, possibly a read error. V usage is TRBV20-1 and J usage is TRBJ2-5; maybe TRBD2 (5 bases). The germline V gene has CDR1 DFQATT and CDR2 SNEGSKA (reference sequence). The CDR3 runs to 15 residues. This chain's CDR3 is CCAQPPTNKQETQYF. The CDR3 DNA sequence: TGCTGTGCCCAGCCCCCGACTAATAAACAAGAGACCCAGTACTTC.

The V call is TRBV20-1, the J call TRBJ1-5; TRBD1 is a possible D gene (5 bases). Germline loops: CDR1 DFQATT, CDR2 SNEGSKA (reference sequence). CDR3 size: 13 residues. V lost 5 bases and J 0 bases, leaving 8 bases between the germline ends. CDR3 region: CSAQGASNQPQHF. CDR3 DNA sequence: TGCAGTGCTCAGGGAGCTAGCAATCAGCCCCAGCATTTT.

V usage is TRBV7-3 and J usage is TRBJ2-1; 11 positions match TRBD2. The J segment lost 4 bases and the V segment lost 1 base, leaving 3 bases of the junction unmatched. The CDR3 has 16 amino acids. The germline gives CDR1 SGHTA, CDR2 FQGTGA. CDR3 DNA sequence: TGTGCCAGCAGCTTAAGTGGGACTAGCGGATACAATGAGCAGTTCTTC. Its protein product is CASSLSGTSGYNEQFF.

The CDR3 DNA follows: TGTGCCAGCAGTGCTCAGCGGGTTCCCTACGAGCAGTACGTC. Protein: CASSAQRVPYEQYV. This chain joins TRBV2 and TRBJ2-7; perhaps TRBD2 as D (6 bases). The V gene's germline CDR1 is SNHLY and CDR2 FYNNEI. Deletions cut 4 bases from V and 2 bases from J, with 12 bases between. This CDR3 has 14 residues.

V usage is TRBV3-1 and J usage is TRBJ1-1; no clear D. Trimming shortened V by 0 bases and J by 6 bases, and 11 bases separated the two germline ends. The CDR3 length is 14 residues. The V gene's germline CDR1 is LGHDT and CDR2 YNNKEL (reference sequence). The DNA of the CDR3 is TGTGCCAGCAGCCAAGATCGGCTTCAGGCTGAAGCTTTCTTT. Translating it yields CASSQDRLQAEAFF.

In its sample, this clonotype was seen many times. This chain uses TRBV4-1 with TRBJ1-1, with D possibly matching TRBD1 (5 bases). The CDR3 runs to 15 residues. CDR1 is MGHRA and CDR2 is YSYEKL in the germline V gene. The V and J ends lost 0 bases and 1 base respectively, with 9 bases between them. CDR3 bases: TGCGCCAGCAGCCAAGACAGGGTAACGAACACTGAAGCTTTCTTT. It encodes CASSQDRVTNTEAFF.

V is TRBV15 and J is TRBJ2-5; D is unclear. Trimming took off 0 bases at V and 0 bases at J, with 11 bases between the two ends. This CDR3 region has 16 residues. In germline, CDR1 is LNHNV, CDR2 YYDKDF (reference sequence). The CDR3 DNA reads as TGTGCCACCAGCAGAGATTCCTGGACCGACCAAGAGACCCAGTACTTC. This encodes CATSRDSWTDQETQYF.

This clonotype was observed at least ten times. This chain joins TRBV6-6 and TRBJ2-5; 7 positions match TRBD1. Looked up from germline, CDR1 is MNHNY and CDR2 is SVGAGI (reference sequence). The CDR3 is made up of 13 amino acids. V shed 2 bases, J shed 5 bases, and the junction held 2 bases outside the gene matches. CDR3 sequence (DNA): TGTGCCAGCAGTTACGTCAGGGGGGAGACCCAGTACTTC. Protein sequence: CASSYVRGETQYF.

The V and J genes are TRBV20-1 and TRBJ2-7, with 7 bases matching TRBD1. Looked up from germline, CDR1 is DFQATT and CDR2 is SNEGSKA (reference sequence). V dropped 7 bases and J dropped 2; count of bases not matched to a gene: 8. CDR3 length equals 13 residues. CDR3 in amino acids: CSVNRGRPYEQYF. Written as DNA, the CDR3 is TGCAGTGTTAACAGGGGACGGCCCTACGAGCAGTACTTC.

About this clonotype itself: This may be a read error, as it is one base from a much larger clone. This rearrangement joins TRBV10-3 to TRBJ2-1, with no clear D. Germline values: CDR1 ENHRY, CDR2 SYGVKD. The CDR3 totals 12 residues. The CDR3 coding sequence is TGTGTCATCAGTGAGAGTTACAATGAGCAGTTCTTC. Encoded protein: CVISESYNEQFF.

This chain joins TRBV7-2 and TRBJ2-3, with D possibly being TRBD2 (5 bases). CDR1 is SGHTA, CDR2 FQGNSA, per germline. CDR3 length equals 16 residues. V was cut by 3 bases and J by 0 bases, with 13 bases left in between. CDR3 loop: CASSFHGGTSTDTQYF. The CDR3 coding sequence is TGTGCCAGCAGCTTTCATGGAGGAACCAGCACAGATACGCAGTATTTT.

The chain employs TRBV28 and TRBJ1-1; D gene unclear. V was cut by 2 bases and J by 4 bases, with 14 bases left in between. Germline V gene sequence: CDR1 MDHEN, CDR2 SYDVKM. The CDR3 runs 15 residues. The CDR3 DNA follows: TGTGCCAGCAGTTTAGGCACCGGTACGGGCACTGAAGCTTTCTTT. As protein: CASSLGTGTGTEAFF. The complete variable domain, with remaining parts taken from reference TRBV28 and TRBJ1-1, reads DVKVTQSSRYLVKRTGEKVFLECVQDMDHENMFWYRQDPGLGLRLIYFSYDVKMKEKGDIPEGYSVSREKKERFSLILESASTNQTSMYLCASSLGTGTGTEAFFGQGTRLTVV.

Only a few counts were recorded for this clonotype. This chain connects TRBV7-2 to TRBJ1-2; 7 nucleotides agree with TRBD1. The CDR3 loop spans 14 amino acids. CDR1 SGHTA and CDR2 FQGNSA come from the germline V gene. The trim removed 5 bases at V and 3 bases at J, leaving 6 bases unmatched. CDR3 DNA: TGTGCCAGCAGCGCACGACAGGGCCACTATGGCTACACCTTC. It translates to CASSARQGHYGYTF.

This clonotype was seen at least ten times. The chain employs TRBV11-2 and TRBJ1-5, with no clear D. The V gene lost 0 bases and the J gene lost 1 base, with 4 bases spanning the gap. Germline loops: CDR1 SGHAT, CDR2 FQNNGV. The CDR3 length is 14 residues. CDR3 sequence (DNA): TGTGCCAGCAGCTTAGAGCGAAGCAATCAGCCCCAGCATTTT. Translation: CASSLERSNQPQHF.

This clonotype showed up many times. The chain carries TRBV12-3 or TRBV12-4 and TRBJ2-2, with 12 bases that match TRBD1. The CDR3 runs 15 residues. The V gene end was trimmed by 5 bases and the J gene end by 6 bases; junction bases not matched to a gene: 4. CDR3 region: CASSKGQGAAGELFF. The CDR3 DNA reads TGTGCCAGCAGTAAGGGACAGGGGGCGGCCGGGGAGCTGTTTTTT.

This clonotype was counted between two and nine times. The rearrangement links TRBV5-4 to TRBJ1-5; possibly TRBD1 for D (6 bases). CDR3 size: 15 residues. V lost 0 bases, J lost 5 bases, and 12 bases lay in between. Germline values: CDR1 SGHNT, CDR2 YYREEE (reference sequence). CDR3 DNA: TGTGCCAGCAGCTTGGACGGACAGCGAGATCAGCCCCAGCATTTT. Translation: CASSLDGQRDQPQHF.

The sample holds a few counts of this clonotype. V gene TRBV9 combines with J gene TRBJ2-1; D remains ambiguous. The CDR3 runs 13 residues. Germline lookup yields CDR1 SGDLS and CDR2 YYNGEE. V shed 3 bases and J shed 8 bases, with 12 bases lying between them. CDR3 region: CASSGMGLDEQFF. In DNA form, the CDR3 reads TGTGCCAGCAGCGGCATGGGGTTGGATGAGCAGTTCTTC.